This T cell receptor (beta chain) comes out of a study of cytomegalovirus exposure and HLA in healthy donors. A remark on this clone: Antigen specificity is unknown.

Study-level points and caveats: TCR sequences were mostly rare, though some public TCRs occurred in many donors.

The CDR3 sequence is 13 residues long. Germline V CDR1 and CDR2: SGDLS, YYNGEE. With 0 bases removed from V and 6 bases from J, the gap between germline ends came to 10 bases. PCR amplification relied on 60 Vbeta primers (plus 13 Jbeta primers). The data were produced by immunoSEQ multiplex PCR, yet TCRdb's version contains in-frame clones alone and is incomplete. The table includes about 91,000 clones, about nine tenths detected once. This chain links TRBV9 with TRBJ2-7; tentative D call: TRBD2 (5 bases). The specimen was PBMCs. The TCR comes from a young man in good health and CMV-seronegative. For the CDR3, the DNA is TGTGCCAGCAGCGTAGCTCTCCGGGGCGAGCAGTACTTC. It translates to CASSVALRGEQYF.